These 19 T cell receptor beta chains originate from one sample sequenced in a study of blood T cells in healthy people across ages. With a J-beta primer mix and a sample-barcoded 5' primer, a second PCR ran about 7 to 12 cycles. Via MiXCR, TCRdb re-called the 5' RACE reads, giving one row per CDR3 protein. Found here are roughly 730,000 distinct CDR3 sequences, roughly three fifths of them singletons; the top ten hold roughly 25%. The sequenced material came from blood. The receptor source for this set is a man aged 40-55 years in good health.

The rearrangement uses TRBV6-5 and TRBJ2-1; perhaps TRBD1 as D (6 bases). The CDR3 spans 15 residues. The V gene lost 2 bases and the J gene lost 10 bases, with 18 bases spanning the gap. Per the germline V gene, CDR1 is MNHEY and CDR2 is SVGAGI. This CDR3 is CASSYQGLSSYEQFF. The CDR3, as DNA: TGTGCCAGCAGTTACCAGGGGCTTAGCTCCTACGAGCAGTTCTTC.

This chain joins TRBV7-2 and TRBJ2-1; possible D gene TRBD2, 6 bases. CDR3 size: 15 residues. V lost 1 base and J 7 bases, leaving 14 bases between the germline ends. CDR1 is SGHTA and CDR2 is FQGNSA in the germline V gene. The DNA for the CDR3 is TGTGCCAGCAGCTTAGGAAGGGGTCGGGGGAATGAGCAGTTCTTC. Protein sequence: CASSLGRGRGNEQFF.

This clonotype came up a few times. V gene TRBV12-3 or TRBV12-4 combines with J gene TRBJ2-7, with TRBD2 matching 13 bases. The DNA end favors TRBJ2-5, so the J call may be wrong. The CDR3 extends over 19 amino acids. The CDR3 nucleotides are TGTGCCAGCACCACTGGATTAGGGACTAGCGGGGAAGGAGGTGGGACCCAGTACTTC. As protein: CASTTGLGTSGEGGGTQYF.

This clonotype was seen just once. The chain carries TRBV7-6 and TRBJ2-7, with D hard to call. The CDR3 has 13 residues. The V end was cut by 5 bases, the J end by 5 bases, with 13 bases between. CDR1 is SGHVS and CDR2 is FNYEAQ in the germline V gene. The CDR3 coding sequence is TGTGCCAGCAGCCTGTCCTCTGGCGACGAGCAGTACTTC. Translating it yields CASSLSSGDEQYF.

V gene TRBV7-9 combines with J gene TRBJ1-2; 7 bases agree with TRBD1. Losses at the gene ends were 2 bases for V and 3 bases for J; bases not matched to a gene: 15. The CDR3 spans 18 residues. The germline V gene encodes CDR1 SEHNR and CDR2 FQNEAQ (reference sequence). The CDR3 sequence: CASSLNRDFQGGDYGYTF. CDR3 sequence (DNA): TGTGCCAGCAGCTTAAACAGAGACTTTCAGGGGGGAGACTATGGCTACACCTTC.

The genes are TRBV14 and TRBJ2-5; 7 positions agree with TRBD2. The CDR3 covers 13 residues. Germline V CDR1 and CDR2: SGHDN, FVKESK. With V trimmed by 2 bases and J by 9 bases, 6 bases remained unmatched. CDR3 nucleotide sequence: TGTGCCAGCAGCCAACTGACTAGCATTCCCCAGTACTTC. This sequence encodes CASSQLTSIPQYF. Using reference TRBV14 and TRBJ2-5 for the parts outside the CDR3, the full variable domain is EAGVTQFPSHSVIEKGQTVTLRCDPISGHDNLYWYRRVMGKEIKFLLHFVKESKQDESGMPNNRFLAERTGGTYSTLKVQPAELEDSGVYFCASSQLTSIPQYFGPGTRLLVL.

Details on this clonotype: Given a much more abundant clone one base away, this may be a read error. V usage is TRBV7-2 and J usage is TRBJ1-2, with TRBD1 matching 7 bases. The CDR3 loop spans 13 amino acids. Germline V gives CDR1 SGHTA, CDR2 FQGNSA. J was trimmed by 3 bases and V by 6 bases; bases with no gene match: 4. The CDR3: CASSSQGYYGYTF. CDR3 DNA sequence: TGTGCCAGCAGTTCACAGGGGTACTATGGCTACACCTTC. Filled out from reference TRBV7-2 and TRBJ1-2, the complete variable domain reads GAGVSQSPSNKVTEKGKDVELRCDPISGHTALYWYRQSLGQGLEFLIYFQGNSAPDKSGLPSDRFSAERTGGSVSTLTIQRTQQEDSAVYLCASSSQGYYGYTFGSGTRLTVV.

As for this clonotype: A junction end diverges from the germline sequence, so it may reflect a read error. The rearrangement uses TRBV7-9 and TRBJ2-3, with TRBD2 matching 9 bases. The V gene's germline CDR1 is SEHNR and CDR2 FQNEAQ (reference sequence). This CDR3 is built from 14 residues. The CDR3 DNA reads as TGTGCCAGCAGCATAGCGGGGGCTACAGATACGCAGTATTTT. This sequence encodes CASSIAGATDTQYF.

The chain has TRBV29-1 and TRBJ2-5; weak D call: TRBD1 (7 bases). CDR3 size: 14 residues. V shed 7 bases and J shed 11 bases, with 26 bases lying between them. The germline CDR1 and CDR2 sequences are SQVTM and ANQGSEA. The CDR3 nucleotides read TGCAGCGCGGAGGGCGGACAGGAGTACAATGAGCAGTACTTC. This codes for CSAEGGQEYNEQYF.

This chain links TRBV29-1 with TRBJ2-3; no clear D. Germline values: CDR1 SQVTM, CDR2 ANQGSEA. The CDR3 has 14 residues. V was pared by 3 bases and J by 0 bases, with 10 bases between. This CDR3 reads CSVDACLSTDTQYF. CDR3 in DNA: TGCAGCGTTGACGCGTGTCTTAGCACAGATACGCAGTATTTT.

The J gene is TRBJ2-5, the V gene TRBV20-1; D unclear. The V end was cut by 0 bases, the J end by 11 bases, with 19 bases between. Germline CDR1 is DFQATT and CDR2 is SNEGSKA (reference sequence). The CDR3 sequence is 14 residues long. This CDR3 is CSAREGGPLDEQYF. The CDR3 DNA reads TGCAGTGCTAGAGAGGGTGGGCCTCTTGATGAGCAGTACTTC.

The genes are TRBV27 and TRBJ2-7; 9 nucleotides agree with TRBD1. Germline lookup yields CDR1 MNHEY and CDR2 SMNVEV (reference sequence). V was pared by 11 bases and J by 2 bases, with 7 bases of the junction left unmatched. CDR3 length: 13 residues. The CDR3 coding sequence is TGTGCCGGGAGGACAGGGGAAACCTACGAGCAGTACTTC. As protein: CAGRTGETYEQYF.

This rearrangement joins TRBV12-3 or TRBV12-4 to TRBJ1-2; TRBD1 might be the D (5 bases). The ends were cut back, 6 bases at V and 3 bases at J, with 11 bases in the middle. This CDR3 region has 13 residues. DNA for the CDR3: TGTGCCAGCAGCCTGACAGCGGACTATGGCTACACCTTC. Its translation is CASSLTADYGYTF.

V usage is TRBV27 and J usage is TRBJ2-1; 8 bases map to TRBD1. V gave up 5 bases and J gave up 3 bases; unmatched junction bases: 9. Germline lookup yields CDR1 MNHEY and CDR2 SMNVEV (reference sequence). The CDR3 loop spans 16 amino acids. This chain's CDR3 is CASSPRQGRYYNEQFF. The CDR3 bases are TGTGCCAGCAGTCCAAGACAGGGGCGGTACTACAATGAGCAGTTCTTC.

The chain combines TRBV25-1 with TRBJ1-4, with TRBD1 identical over 7 bases. Germline V CDR1 and CDR2: MGHDK, SYGVNS. The ends lost 1 base at V and 7 bases at J; junction bases unmatched: 6. The CDR3 covers 15 residues. CDR3 nucleotide sequence: TGTGCCAGCAGTGAATTTGGAGGGGGCGGTGAAAAACTGTTTTTT. Protein: CASSEFGGGGEKLFF.

This sequence joins TRBV4-1 and TRBJ2-3; possibly TRBD1 for D (6 bases). V was shortened by 4 bases and J by 3 bases, with 11 bases between the two germline ends. The CDR3 contains 14 residues. CDR1 is MGHRA and CDR2 is YSYEKL in the germline V gene. CDR3 in amino acids: CASSLYGQTDTQYF. CDR3 coding DNA: TGCGCCAGCAGCCTATACGGACAGACAGATACGCAGTATTTT.

The rearrangement links TRBV6-5 to TRBJ2-3, with 8 bases that match TRBD2. Germline lookup yields CDR1 MNHEY and CDR2 SVGAGI. Losses at the gene ends were 5 bases for V and 7 bases for J; bases not matched to a gene: 8. CDR3 length: 14 amino acids. The CDR3: CASSPREVGYTQYF. CDR3 DNA: TGTGCCAGCAGTCCGCGGGAGGTCGGGTATACGCAGTATTTT.

This clonotype was seen ten or more times. V usage is TRBV7-3 and J usage is TRBJ1-2; no firm D call. V gave up 1 base and J gave up 6 bases, with 18 bases separating them. The CDR3 consists of 16 residues. Germline CDR1 is SGHTA and CDR2 is FQGTGA. The CDR3 DNA is TGTGCCAGCAGCTTAAGCCCCCGCGATACCGTAGATGGCTACACCTTC. Its protein product is CASSLSPRDTVDGYTF.

This clonotype was seen many times. V usage is TRBV7-3 and J usage is TRBJ2-1; D is perhaps TRBD2 (6 bases). Germline V lookup: CDR1 SGHTA, CDR2 FQGTGA. Trimming removed 5 bases from V and 10 bases from J, with 18 bases in between. This CDR3 spans 14 amino acids. The DNA of the CDR3 is TGTGCCAGCAGCACCCTTCCCGGGGGATGGGAGCAGTTCTTC. Translated: CASSTLPGGWEQFF.